This T cell receptor beta chain stems from a study of radiation and T cells in renal cell carcinoma. Regarding the study as a whole: Without pretreatment biopsies, baseline tumor clonotype presence was undetermined.

Trimming cost V 0 bases and J 6 bases, with 13 bases left between them. The CDR3 consists of 14 residues. Germline V gene data show CDR1 as SGHKS and CDR2 as YYEKEE (reference sequence). Time point here: baseline pretreatment blood. The treatment was: 15 Gy SBRT to primary tumor, nephrectomy 4 weeks later. Assay used: immunoSEQ multiplex PCR; TCRdb lists only in-frame clones, some missing. The sample includes 120,000 to 150,000 clones, around 78% of them seen just once. A remark on this clone: What it binds is not known.

The input for sequencing was blood, taken from a patient whose treatment included radiotherapy and nephrectomy. The clonotype originates from a woman between 50 and 59 years old with renal cell carcinoma. The V gene is TRBV5-5, the J gene TRBJ2-7, with D unresolved. This CDR3 is CASSLAATSSEQYF. The CDR3 nucleotides are TGTGCCAGCAGCTTGGCCGCGACCTCGAGCGAGCAGTACTTC.